This entry lists 20 T cell receptor beta chains sequenced from one sample in a study of beta chain features in type 1 diabetes. Study-wide results and caveats: Moderately but significantly shorter TCRB CDR3s were found in Type 1 diabetes patients in all four CD4+ subsets.

TCRB transcripts that were expressed got sequenced, as all of the isolated RNA had been reverse transcribed. Profiled with immunoSEQ multiplex PCR; TCRdb holds only in-frame clones, not every one. The sample lists 200,000 to 300,000 clones; approximately 10% were seen once. Their target antigens are unknown. The specimen was naive CD4+ T cells from blood. The receptor source for this set is a man aged 30 to 39 with type 1 diabetes.

CDR3 nucleotide sequence: TGTGCCAGCAGCTTGATGGCAGGCACTGAAGCTTTCTTT. This encodes CASSLMAGTEAFF. The V and J genes are TRBV7-6 and TRBJ1-1; no definite D call. Trimming pared 3 bases from V and 4 bases from J, leaving 9 bases between. CDR3 length: 13 residues. The germline V gene has CDR1 SGHVS and CDR2 FNYEAQ.

A few counts support this clone. The chain is built from TRBV13 and TRBJ1-6; the match to TRBD1 covers 7 bases. The germline CDR1 and CDR2 sequences are PRHDT and FYEKMQ (reference sequence). This CDR3 has 15 residues. With 8 bases clipped from V and 11 bases from J, the junction kept 15 bases outside the gene matches. The DNA for the CDR3 is TGTGCCAGCGGCAGAGACAGGGCGAGACTGACACCCCTCCACTTT. Encoded protein: CASGRDRARLTPLHF.

The genes are TRBV2 and TRBJ2-5, with TRBD2 matching over 9 bases. Germline V lookup: CDR1 SNHLY, CDR2 FYNNEI. The V segment lost 6 bases and the J segment 4 bases; nucleotides outside the gene matches: 6. This CDR3 comprises 14 residues. The CDR3 reads CASSRQTSGETQYF. CDR3 sequence (DNA): TGTGCCAGCAGCCGTCAGACTAGCGGAGAGACCCAGTACTTC.

The CDR3, as DNA: TGTGCCAGCAGCGTAGCTGGGGGGGGACCTCAAAACATTCAGTACTTC. The encoded protein is CASSVAGGGPQNIQYF. J is TRBJ2-4 and V is TRBV9; TRBD2 agrees at 7 bases. The germline CDR1 and CDR2 sequences are SGDLS and YYNGEE. The V segment lost 0 bases and the J segment 5 bases; nucleotides outside the gene matches: 8. There are 16 residues in the CDR3.

The chain couples TRBV27 to TRBJ2-6; 8 bases are a match to TRBD1. V dropped 4 bases and J dropped 5; count of bases not matched to a gene: 16. Germline V CDR1 and CDR2: MNHEY, SMNVEV (reference sequence). This CDR3 has 19 amino acids. DNA for the CDR3: TGTGCCAGCAGTTGGGGGGAAGGACAGGGAGTTATCTGGGCCAACGTCCTGACTTTC. It encodes CASSWGEGQGVIWANVLTF.

This clone came up a few times. This chain uses TRBV2 with TRBJ2-3; 7 nucleotides match TRBD2. This CDR3 comprises 16 residues. Per germline, CDR1 SNHLY and CDR2 FYNNEI. V lost 5 bases to trimming and J lost 1 base; unmatched junction nucleotides: 9. The CDR3 region has the DNA TGTGCCAGCAGTCTCCGCTGGGCGGGGGGCACAGATACGCAGTATTTT. Encoded protein: CASSLRWAGGTDTQYF.

This clone was observed a few times. J is TRBJ1-1 and V is TRBV5-1; the D is unclear. Germline lookup yields CDR1 SGHRS and CDR2 YFSETQ. The CDR3 totals 14 residues. The V and J ends lost 4 bases and 4 bases respectively, with 14 bases between them. CDR3 nucleotide sequence: TGCGCCAGCAGCCTGCGCCGCCGGGGCACTGAAGCTTTCTTT. Translated, it gives CASSLRRRGTEAFF.

The chain carries TRBV18 and TRBJ2-7, with D maybe TRBD2 (7 bases). The CDR3 covers 15 residues. The germline CDR1 and CDR2 sequences are KGHSH and LQKENI. The V and J ends lost 0 bases and 1 base respectively, with 10 bases between them. The CDR3 nucleotides read TGTGCCAGCTCACCACCGGGAGGGGGATCCTACGAGCAGTACTTC. This encodes CASSPPGGGSYEQYF.

V gene TRBV12-5 combines with J gene TRBJ2-3; tentatively, D is TRBD1 (6 bases). Germline V lookup: CDR1 LGHNT, CDR2 FRNRAP. The CDR3 consists of 12 residues. V gave up 5 bases and J gave up 6 bases, with 9 bases separating them. CDR3 region: CASGGTFDTQYF. In DNA, the CDR3 is TGTGCTAGTGGTGGGACATTTGATACGCAGTATTTT.

The chain joins TRBV6-5 to TRBJ2-3, with a tentative D call TRBD2 (7 bases). CDR1 is MNHEY and CDR2 is SVGAGI in the germline V gene. V was shortened by 6 bases and J by 9 bases, with 19 bases between the two germline ends. The CDR3 is 14 residues long. DNA for the CDR3: TGTGCCAGCAGCCCCGCGGGGGCGGGGGCGACGCAGTATTTT. Encoded protein: CASSPAGAGATQYF.

V gene TRBV7-2 combines with J gene TRBJ2-7, with unresolved D. V was pared by 5 bases and J by 6 bases, with 14 bases between. CDR1 is SGHTA, CDR2 FQGNSA, per germline. The CDR3 runs to 13 residues. Here the CDR3 reads CASSLSLLGEQYF. The DNA of the CDR3 is TGTGCCAGCAGCCTCTCACTCCTCGGCGAGCAGTACTTC.

DNA for the CDR3: TGCGCCAGCAGCCTCGGGACAGGGCCTGAAGCTTTCTTT. Translation: CASSLGTGPEAFF. The J gene is TRBJ1-1, the V gene TRBV5-1, with 9 bases that match TRBD1. V lost 4 bases and J lost 6; bases outside the gene matches: 4. The length of the CDR3 is 13 residues. Germline V CDR1 and CDR2: SGHRS, YFSETQ.

This clone was detected a few times. The chain joins TRBV5-6 to TRBJ1-2; D remains ambiguous. The CDR3 runs 12 residues. V lost 4 bases, J lost 6 bases, and 10 bases lay in between. The germline V gene has CDR1 SGHDT and CDR2 YYEEEE. The DNA for the CDR3 is TGTGCCAGCAGCCTGAACACGAATGGCTACACCTTC. Translating it yields CASSLNTNGYTF.

This clone has a handful of counts. The CDR3 DNA sequence: TGTGCCAGCAGCTTACAGGGGGCTGGAAACACCATATATTTT. Translated, it gives CASSLQGAGNTIYF. The chain uses TRBV13 and TRBJ1-3; 7 bases are a match to TRBD1. Germline loops: CDR1 PRHDT, CDR2 FYEKMQ (reference sequence). With V trimmed by 2 bases and J by 2 bases, 0 bases remained unmatched. The CDR3 spans 14 residues.

The rearrangement links TRBV9 to TRBJ1-4, with TRBD1 as a possible D gene (5 bases). V was trimmed by 7 bases and J by 5 bases, leaving 12 bases between them. CDR3 length: 13 amino acids. Germline lookup yields CDR1 SGDLS and CDR2 YYNGEE. The CDR3 DNA reads as TGTGCCAGCGGAGGGACGGACAATGAAAAACTGTTTTTT. It is translated as CASGGTDNEKLFF.

The CDR3 spells CASSHGEAQHF. In nucleotides, the CDR3 is TGTGCCAGCAGTCACGGGGAGGCCCAGCATTTT. The V gene is TRBV7-9, the J gene TRBJ1-5; no definite D call. CDR3 length equals 11 residues. Trimming took 6 bases from V and 11 from J, leaving 11 bases between them. In germline, CDR1 is SEHNR, CDR2 FQNEAQ (reference sequence). The full variable domain, completed using reference TRBV7-9 and TRBJ1-5, is DTGVSQNPRHKITKRGQNVTFRCDPISEHNRLYWYRQTLGQGPEFLTYFQNEAQLEKSRLLSDRFSAERPKGSFSTLEIQRTEQGDSAMYLCASSHGEAQHFGDGTRLSIL.

The chain couples TRBV28 to TRBJ1-5; D ambiguous. This CDR3 region has 12 residues. From germline, CDR1 is MDHEN and CDR2 SYDVKM. Trimming cost V 4 bases and J 4 bases, with 5 bases left between them. The CDR3 is CASSYSNQPQHF. CDR3 in DNA: TGTGCCAGCAGTTACAGTAATCAGCCCCAGCATTTT.

This clone was seen a handful of times. The rearrangement joins TRBV7-2 to TRBJ2-2; possibly TRBD2 for D (6 bases). The V end lost 2 bases, the J end lost 4 bases, and 14 bases lay between the germline ends. The CDR3 runs 16 residues. Germline V CDR1 and CDR2: SGHTA, FQGNSA. CDR3 DNA: TGTGCCAGCAGCTTAAGGTGGCGGGGTATCACCGGGGAGCTGTTTTTT. It translates to CASSLRWRGITGELFF.

This clone has just a few counts. The gene calls are TRBV4-1 and TRBJ1-2, with 9 bases aligning to TRBD1. The length of the CDR3 is 17 residues. The V and J ends lost 1 base and 2 bases, in that order; junction bases with no gene match: 8. In germline, CDR1 is MGHRA, CDR2 YSYEKL. CDR3 coding DNA: TGCGCCAGCAGCCAAGGGCCTGGGACAGGGAGGAACTATGGCTACACCTTC. Translation gives CASSQGPGTGRNYGYTF.

The chain links TRBV5-1 to TRBJ2-5; no definite D call. The V end lost 3 bases, the J end lost 1 base, and 7 bases lay between the germline ends. Germline CDR1 is SGHRS and CDR2 is YFSETQ. The CDR3 runs 13 residues. This chain's CDR3 is CASSWAPQETQYF. In DNA form, the CDR3 reads TGCGCCAGCAGCTGGGCTCCCCAAGAGACCCAGTACTTC. Based on the CDR3 plus reference TRBV5-1 and TRBJ2-5, the full variable domain is KAGVTQTPRYLIKTRGQQVTLSCSPISGHRSVSWYQQTPGQGLQFLFEYFSETQRNKGNFPGRFSGRQFSNSRSEMNVSTLELGDSALYLCASSWAPQETQYFGPGTRLLVL.